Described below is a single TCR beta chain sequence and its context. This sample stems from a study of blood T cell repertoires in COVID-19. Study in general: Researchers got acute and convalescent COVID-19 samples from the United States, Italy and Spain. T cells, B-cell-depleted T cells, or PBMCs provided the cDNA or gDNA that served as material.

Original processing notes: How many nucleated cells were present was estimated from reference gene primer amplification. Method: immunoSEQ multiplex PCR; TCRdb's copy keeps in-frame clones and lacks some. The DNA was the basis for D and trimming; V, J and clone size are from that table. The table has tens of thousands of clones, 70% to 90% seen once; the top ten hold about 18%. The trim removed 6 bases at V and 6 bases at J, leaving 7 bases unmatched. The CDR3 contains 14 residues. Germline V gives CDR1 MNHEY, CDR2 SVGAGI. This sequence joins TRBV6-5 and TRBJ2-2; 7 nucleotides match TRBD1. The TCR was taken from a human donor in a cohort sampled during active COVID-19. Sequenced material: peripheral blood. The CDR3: CASRTLDRAGELFF. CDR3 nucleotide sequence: TGTGCCAGCAGAACCCTCGACAGGGCCGGGGAGCTGTTTTTT.